This T cell receptor beta chain derives from a study of T cells in Graves' hyperthyroidism and ophthalmopathy. On the study more broadly: Blood was drawn when the patient was first diagnosed and still untreated.

This clonotype was seen at least ten times. What it binds is not known. TCR beta CDR3 sequences were amplified from RNA transcripts. First-round RT-PCR of the TCR CDR3 relied on the HTBI primer set. One entry per CDR3 protein results from TCRdb running MiXCR on the multiplex PCR reads. The repertoire has hundreds of thousands of distinct CDR3 sequences, more than 15% of them found once; the top ten carry around 3.5%. CDR3 length equals 13 residues. Trimming cost V 0 bases and J 8 bases, with 10 bases left between them. Germline CDR1 MNHEY, CDR2 SVGAGI. Study-level results: Most expanded thyroid clonotypes above 0.001 recurred in blood.

The source is a woman aged 40-49 years with Graves' ophthalmopathy. J is TRBJ1-1 and V is TRBV6-5, with no clear D. What was sequenced was blood. The CDR3 loop is CASSYSIGLEAFF. In nucleotides, the CDR3 is TGTGCCAGCAGTTACTCGATCGGTCTCGAAGCTTTCTTT.